This T cell receptor (beta chain) is from a study of blood T cell repertoires in COVID-19. Study-level information: PBMCs, B-cell-depleted T cells, or T cells were the source of the cDNA or gDNA that made up the material.

The junction had 15 bases not matched to a gene; V was cut back by 0 bases and J by 8 bases. Germline V CDR1 and CDR2: SGHRS, YFSETQ. The CDR3 is made up of 18 amino acids. The assay was immunoSEQ multiplex PCR, and TCRdb's table has in-frame clones only and misses some. The sample gives around 250,000 clones, 65% to 85% of which show up once; under 5% is in the top ten. The sequenced material came from peripheral blood. This sequence joins TRBV5-1 and TRBJ2-1; 9 bases agree with TRBD2. This clonotype was sampled from a man aged 45-65 years with active or convalescent COVID-19. The CDR3 DNA follows: TGCGCCAGCAGCTTGGCCGGTTTTGGGACTAGCTCGTTCGATGAGCAGTTCTTC. It encodes CASSLAGFGTSSFDEQFF.